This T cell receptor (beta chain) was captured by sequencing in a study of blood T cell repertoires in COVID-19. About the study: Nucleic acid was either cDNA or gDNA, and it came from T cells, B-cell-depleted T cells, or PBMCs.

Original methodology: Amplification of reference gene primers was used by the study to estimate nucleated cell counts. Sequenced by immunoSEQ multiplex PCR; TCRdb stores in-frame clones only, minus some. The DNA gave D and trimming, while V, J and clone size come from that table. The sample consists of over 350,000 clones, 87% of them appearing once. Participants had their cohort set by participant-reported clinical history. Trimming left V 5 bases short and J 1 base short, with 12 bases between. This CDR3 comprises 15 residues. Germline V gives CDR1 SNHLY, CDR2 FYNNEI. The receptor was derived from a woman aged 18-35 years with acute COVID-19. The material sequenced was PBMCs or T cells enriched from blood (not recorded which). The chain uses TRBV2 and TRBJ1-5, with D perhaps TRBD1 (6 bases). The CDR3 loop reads CASSKGRGSNQPQHF. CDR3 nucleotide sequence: TGTGCCAGCAGTAAGGGGAGGGGGAGCAATCAGCCCCAGCATTTT.